One T cell receptor beta chain is described in this entry. Its target is not known. The sample comes from a study of OX40 agonist ivuxolimab in advanced cancers. TCRdb keeps only in-frame clones here, not all; method: immunoSEQ multiplex PCR. The profile shows some 50,000 clones, 82% of them singletons. Notes on the study in general: Relative to CD4+ cells, CD8+ T cells on average had more expanded clones.

The CDR3 has 16 residues. Germline trimming cut 4 bases from V and 6 bases from J; bases unmatched to any gene: 10. Germline values: CDR1 MGHRA, CDR2 YSYEKL. Sequencing used CD4+ or CD8+ T cells sorted from blood, obtained in a trial of the OX40 agonist ivuxolimab. This clonotype originated in an adult with an advanced solid tumor such as melanoma, head and neck, liver or kidney cancer. This chain joins TRBV4-1 and TRBJ2-1, with TRBD2 identical over 9 bases. The CDR3 bases are TGCGCCAGCAGCCGTTGGAGCGGGGGGAGGGTCAATGAGCAGTTCTTC. As protein: CASSRWSGGRVNEQFF.